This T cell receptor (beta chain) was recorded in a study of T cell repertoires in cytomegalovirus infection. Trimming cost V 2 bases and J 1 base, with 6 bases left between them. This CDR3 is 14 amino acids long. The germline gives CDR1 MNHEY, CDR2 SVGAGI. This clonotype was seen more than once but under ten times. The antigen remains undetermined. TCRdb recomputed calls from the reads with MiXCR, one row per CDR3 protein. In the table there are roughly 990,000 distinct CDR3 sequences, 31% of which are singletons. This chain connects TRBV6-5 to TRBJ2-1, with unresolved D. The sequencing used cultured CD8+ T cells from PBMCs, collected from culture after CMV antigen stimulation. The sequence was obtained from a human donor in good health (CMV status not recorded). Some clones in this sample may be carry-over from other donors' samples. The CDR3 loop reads CASSYLGSYNEQFF. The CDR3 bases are TGTGCCAGCAGTTACCTGGGGTCCTACAATGAGCAGTTCTTC.